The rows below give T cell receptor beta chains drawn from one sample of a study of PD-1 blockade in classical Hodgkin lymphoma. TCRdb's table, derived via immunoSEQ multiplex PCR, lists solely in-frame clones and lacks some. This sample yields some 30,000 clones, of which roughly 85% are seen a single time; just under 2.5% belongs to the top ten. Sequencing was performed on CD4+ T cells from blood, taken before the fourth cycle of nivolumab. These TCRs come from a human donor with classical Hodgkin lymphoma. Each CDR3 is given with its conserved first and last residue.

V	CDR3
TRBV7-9	CASRVGTSLLYF
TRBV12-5	CASGPPGQGHYGYTF
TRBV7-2	CASTTDWGSGKLFF
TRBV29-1	CSVGPGLEGFEQYF
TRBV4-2	CASTRQGLNTEAFF
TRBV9	CASSAGASGSLGQETQYF
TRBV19	CASSMDRAHTEAFF
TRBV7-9	CASSTDGLNTEAFF
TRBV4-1	CASSQDAASGYNEQFF
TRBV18	CASSPKTRVLEPGELFF
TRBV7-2	CASSPGGQGRPYNEQFF
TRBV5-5	CASSLAGANTIYF
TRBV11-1	CASSLLIGWAGEHNEQFF
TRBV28	CASREPSRDYGYTF
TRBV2	CASRQPAGGGTDTQYF
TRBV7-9	CASTPWGQWGETQYF
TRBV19	CASSIVASGKKVSYEQYF
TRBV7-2	CASSLSALAGRVNEQFF
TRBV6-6	CASSRDESAAFF
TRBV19	CASSIQLNTEAFF
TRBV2	CASASGTGMNTEAFF
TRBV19	CASNLRGGSMAGTQYF
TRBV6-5	CASSYSGPLTGELFF
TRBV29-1	CSVDSGAGNTIYF
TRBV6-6	CASSYTGQETQYF
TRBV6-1	CASGGRQNTEAFF
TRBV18	CASSSDRAYGYTF
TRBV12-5	CASGPQRTRNTIYF
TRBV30	CAWELRGSGNEQFF
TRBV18	CASSPATFSYEQYF
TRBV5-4	CASRLSGSRSNEQFF
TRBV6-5	CASSYSAGGFETQYF
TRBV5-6	CASSPRRPRSEEAFF
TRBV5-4	CASSLSSGGHYEQYF
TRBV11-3	CASSLKHSYQETQYF
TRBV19	CASSIGGSNIYGYTF
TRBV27	CASSLSPREVWGYTF
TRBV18	CASSADRTGRSEQYF
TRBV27	CASSPQGRVLNQPQHF
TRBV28	CASSFLGSGGEEKLFF
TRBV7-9	CASSLRAANTGELFF
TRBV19	CATAGTATTEAFF
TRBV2	CASSVGTGLEGYTF
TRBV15	CATSREGQGGSEQYF
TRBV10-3	CAISDKGVAGNTIYF
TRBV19	CASSLLTGGEVETQYF
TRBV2	CASSGQLQETQYF
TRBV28	CASSRQGFTVHEQYF
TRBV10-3	CAISSGTANTEAFF
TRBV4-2	CASSQELSREGNQPQHF
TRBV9	CASSVQGVAGTDTQYF
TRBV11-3	CASSLVPGADYGYTF
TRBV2	CATRLGGNTGELFF
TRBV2	CASSPKGGGYEKLFF
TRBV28	CASSSGWTGGGNQPQHF
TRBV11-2	CASSFAGNTQYF
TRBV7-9	CASSQQGYGYTF
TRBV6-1	CASSEEDWGTYEQYF
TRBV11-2	CASSHVLLPTEGEKLFF
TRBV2	CASRGRGLHTGELFF